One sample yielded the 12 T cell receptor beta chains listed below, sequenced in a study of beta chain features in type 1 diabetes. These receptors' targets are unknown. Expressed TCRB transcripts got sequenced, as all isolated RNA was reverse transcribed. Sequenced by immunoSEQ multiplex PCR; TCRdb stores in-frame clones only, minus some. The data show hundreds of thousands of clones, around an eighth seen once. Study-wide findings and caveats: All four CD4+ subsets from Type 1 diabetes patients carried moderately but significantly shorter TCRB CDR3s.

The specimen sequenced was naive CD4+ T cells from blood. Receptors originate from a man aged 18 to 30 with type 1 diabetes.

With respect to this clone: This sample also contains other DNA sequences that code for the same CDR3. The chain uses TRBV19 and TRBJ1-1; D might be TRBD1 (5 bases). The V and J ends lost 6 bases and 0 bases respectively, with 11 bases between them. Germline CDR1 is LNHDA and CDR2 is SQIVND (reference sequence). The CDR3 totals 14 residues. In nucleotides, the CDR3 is TGTGCCAGTAGCCCGGGGCTTATGAACACTGAAGCTTTCTTT. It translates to CASSPGLMNTEAFF.

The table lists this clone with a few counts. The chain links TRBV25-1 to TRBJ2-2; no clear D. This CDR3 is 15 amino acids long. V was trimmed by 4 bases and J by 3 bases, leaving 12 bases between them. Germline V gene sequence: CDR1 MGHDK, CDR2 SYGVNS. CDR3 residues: CASSVARVDTGELFF. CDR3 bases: TGTGCCAGCAGTGTGGCACGCGTAGACACCGGGGAGCTGTTTTTT. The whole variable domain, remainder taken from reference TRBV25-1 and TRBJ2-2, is EADIYQTPRYLVIGTGKKITLECSQTMGHDKMYWYQQDPGMELHLIHYSYGVNSTEKGDLSSESTVSRIRTEHFPLTLESARPSHTSQYLCASSVARVDTGELFFGEGSRLTVL.

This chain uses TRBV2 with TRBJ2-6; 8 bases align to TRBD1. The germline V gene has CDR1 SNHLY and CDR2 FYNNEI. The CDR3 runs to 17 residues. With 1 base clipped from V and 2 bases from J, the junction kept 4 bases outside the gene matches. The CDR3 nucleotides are TGTGCCAGCAGTGAAGGGCAGGGGGCAGCTGGGGCCAACGTCCTGACTTTC. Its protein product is CASSEGQGAAGANVLTF.

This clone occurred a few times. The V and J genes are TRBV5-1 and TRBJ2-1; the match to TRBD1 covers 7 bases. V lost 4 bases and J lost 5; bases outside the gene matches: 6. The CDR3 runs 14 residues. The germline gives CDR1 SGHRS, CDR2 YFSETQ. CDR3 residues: CASSIGQVHNEQFF. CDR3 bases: TGCGCCAGCAGCATCGGACAGGTCCACAATGAGCAGTTCTTC.

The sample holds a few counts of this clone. The CDR3 DNA sequence: TGCGCCAGCAGCCCTGGACAGGGGGCCCAAACAACCTATGGCTACACCTTC. This encodes CASSPGQGAQTTYGYTF. This sequence joins TRBV5-1 and TRBJ1-2, with 11 bases lining up with TRBD1. Germline V gene sequence: CDR1 SGHRS, CDR2 YFSETQ. This CDR3 region has 17 residues. The J segment lost 4 bases and the V segment lost 4 bases, leaving 12 bases of the junction unmatched.

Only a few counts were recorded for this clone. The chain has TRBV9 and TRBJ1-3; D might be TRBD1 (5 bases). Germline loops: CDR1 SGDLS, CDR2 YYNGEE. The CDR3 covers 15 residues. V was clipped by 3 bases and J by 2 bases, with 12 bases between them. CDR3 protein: CASSGPTETGNTIYF. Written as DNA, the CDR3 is TGTGCCAGCAGCGGGCCGACAGAGACTGGAAACACCATATATTTT.

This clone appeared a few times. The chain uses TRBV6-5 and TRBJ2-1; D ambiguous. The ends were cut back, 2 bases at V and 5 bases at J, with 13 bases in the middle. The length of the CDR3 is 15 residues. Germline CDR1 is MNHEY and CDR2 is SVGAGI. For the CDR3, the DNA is TGTGCCAGCAGTTACGGGGTCCTTCAAAACAATGAGCAGTTCTTC. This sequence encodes CASSYGVLQNNEQFF.

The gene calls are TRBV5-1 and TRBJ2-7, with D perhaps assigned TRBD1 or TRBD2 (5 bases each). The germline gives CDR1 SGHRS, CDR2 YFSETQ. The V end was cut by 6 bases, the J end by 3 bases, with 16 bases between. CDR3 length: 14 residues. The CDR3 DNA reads TGCGCCAGCAACCGGGACGGTTCCGTCTACGAGCAGTACTTC. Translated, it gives CASNRDGSVYEQYF.

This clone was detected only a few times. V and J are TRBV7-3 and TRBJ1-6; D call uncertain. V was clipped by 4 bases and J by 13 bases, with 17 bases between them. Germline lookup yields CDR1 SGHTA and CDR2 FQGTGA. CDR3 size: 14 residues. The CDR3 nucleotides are TGTGCCAGCAGCTCTATGGGCCGCCGCGAGCCCCTCCACTTT. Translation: CASSSMGRREPLHF.

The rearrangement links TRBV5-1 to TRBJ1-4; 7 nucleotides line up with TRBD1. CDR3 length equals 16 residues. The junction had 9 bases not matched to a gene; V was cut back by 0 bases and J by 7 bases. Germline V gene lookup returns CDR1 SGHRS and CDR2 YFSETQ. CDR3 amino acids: CASSLVPGQAGEKLFF. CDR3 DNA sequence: TGCGCCAGCAGCTTGGTTCCCGGACAGGCAGGTGAAAAACTGTTTTTT.

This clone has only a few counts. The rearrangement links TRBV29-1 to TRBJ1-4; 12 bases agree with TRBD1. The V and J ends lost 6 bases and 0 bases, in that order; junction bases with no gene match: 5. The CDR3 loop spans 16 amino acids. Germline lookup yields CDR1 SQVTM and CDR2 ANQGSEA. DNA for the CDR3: TGCAGCGTCGGGACAGGGGGCTCCCCAACTAATGAAAAACTGTTTTTT. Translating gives CSVGTGGSPTNEKLFF.

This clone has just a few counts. CDR3 loop: CASSSTAPNEKLFF. The DNA for the CDR3 is TGTGCCAGCAGCTCGACAGCCCCTAATGAAAAACTGTTTTTT. The genes are TRBV5-4 and TRBJ1-4; D is possibly TRBD1 (5 bases). The germline V gene encodes CDR1 SGHNT and CDR2 YYREEE (reference sequence). CDR3 length: 14 residues. The V end was cut by 3 bases, the J end by 3 bases, with 9 bases between.